This entry features one T cell receptor beta chain sequence. The data stem from a study of cytotoxic CD8 clonotypes in ibrutinib-treated CLL. Profiling relied on immunoSEQ multiplex PCR, and the TCRdb table lists in-frame clones only, not all of them. The sample includes tens of thousands of clones, approximately 60% of them seen just once. Trimming took off 7 bases at V and 10 bases at J, with 14 bases between the two ends. The CDR3 extends over 11 amino acids. Germline V gene lookup returns CDR1 MNHEY and CDR2 SVGAGI. The genes are TRBV6-5 and TRBJ2-7; D remains ambiguous. The source of this sequence is a human donor with chronic lymphocytic leukemia. The sample consisted of PBMCs, taken after 24 months of ibrutinib treatment. CDR3 loop: CASKDGAVQYF. The CDR3 DNA follows: TGTGCCAGCAAGGATGGTGCAGTCCAGTACTTC.